The next 14 T cell receptor beta chains were all read from a single sample in a study of T cell responses to AZD1222 COVID-19 vaccine. Measured with immunoSEQ multiplex PCR; TCRdb has only the in-frame clones, and not every one. Found here are around 78,000 clones, about nine tenths of them singletons; the top ten hold 3.3%. Here the sequenced sample was peripheral blood, taken 28 days after the second AZD1222 dose. All receptors come from an adult who received the AZD1222 COVID-19 vaccine.

This chain uses TRBV27 with TRBJ2-1; 10 bases map to TRBD2. Germline-derived CDR1 and CDR2 are MNHEY and SMNVEV (reference sequence). Trimming removed 3 bases from V and 1 base from J; junction bases left unmatched: 9. The length of the CDR3 is 18 residues. CDR3 sequence (DNA): TGTGCCAGCAGTTTCCCCCCCCTAGCGGGAGTATCCTACAATGAGCAGTTCTTC. Translation: CASSFPPLAGVSYNEQFF.

The gene calls are TRBV12-3 or TRBV12-4 and TRBJ1-3, with a weak D call TRBD1 (5 bases). The ends were cut back, 5 bases at V and 5 bases at J, with 10 bases in the middle. The CDR3 is made up of 13 amino acids. CDR3 coding DNA: TGTGCCAGCAGTGGGGGTCGACGAAACACCATATATTTT. The encoded protein is CASSGGRRNTIYF.

The genes are TRBV9 and TRBJ1-1; the D gene is possibly TRBD1 (5 bases). The CDR3 is made up of 15 amino acids. Trimming stripped 4 bases from V and 2 bases from J, with 15 bases between. Germline lookup yields CDR1 SGDLS and CDR2 YYNGEE. The CDR3 DNA is TGTGCCAGCAGCACCCACCCGGGACGTAACACTGAAGCTTTCTTT. Encoded protein: CASSTHPGRNTEAFF.

The J gene is TRBJ1-1, the V gene TRBV7-9, with 9 bases aligning to TRBD1. Looked up from germline, CDR1 is SEHNR and CDR2 is FQNEAQ (reference sequence). J was trimmed by 1 base and V by 5 bases; bases with no gene match: 8. The CDR3 is 16 amino acids. Here the CDR3 reads CASSHRDRAGNTEAFF. The CDR3 coding sequence is TGTGCCAGCAGCCACCGGGACAGGGCTGGGAACACTGAAGCTTTCTTT.

CDR3 in amino acids: CASSLVAGNGYTF. The CDR3 DNA is TGTGCCAGCAGCTTGGTGGCAGGGAATGGCTACACCTTC. The chain links TRBV5-6 to TRBJ1-2; TRBD1 is a possible D gene (5 bases). This CDR3 has 13 residues. Per germline, CDR1 SGHDT and CDR2 YYEEEE. Trimming removed 0 bases from V and 6 bases from J, with 9 bases in between.

The rearrangement joins TRBV6-6 to TRBJ2-7; D is perhaps TRBD2 (6 bases). Trimming took off 6 bases at V and 3 bases at J, with 15 bases between the two ends. Germline assignment: CDR1 MNHNY and CDR2 SVGAGI (reference sequence). This CDR3 comprises 14 residues. The chain's CDR3 is CASRLLAGLYEQYF. The DNA of the CDR3 is TGTGCCAGCAGGCTACTAGCTGGCCTCTACGAGCAGTACTTC.

The V call is TRBV3-1 (or the pseudogene TRBV3-2), the J call TRBJ1-5; TRBD1 is a possible D gene (5 bases). CDR3 length: 16 residues. V was cut by 0 bases and J by 4 bases, with 13 bases left in between. Germline-derived CDR1 and CDR2 are LGHDT and YNNKEL (reference sequence). The CDR3 reads CASSQDDRGRNQPQHF. The CDR3 DNA reads as TGTGCCAGCAGCCAAGATGATCGGGGGAGGAATCAGCCCCAGCATTTT.

The chain recombines TRBV11-2 with TRBJ2-1; TRBD1 might be the D (5 bases). Germline V gene sequence: CDR1 SGHAT, CDR2 FQNNGV. V lost 1 base and J 10 bases, leaving 5 bases between the germline ends. CDR3 length: 11 amino acids. CDR3 DNA sequence: TGTGCCAGCAGCTTAGCAGGGGAGCAGTTCTTC. This encodes CASSLAGEQFF.

This chain joins TRBV5-1 and TRBJ2-6, with D possibly being TRBD1 or TRBD2 (5 bases each). Per germline, CDR1 SGHRS and CDR2 YFSETQ. CDR3 size: 15 residues. V lost 4 bases and J lost 4, with 12 bases in between. CDR3: CASSGEGSGANVLTF. The CDR3 DNA reads TGCGCCAGCAGCGGTGAGGGGTCCGGGGCCAACGTCCTGACTTTC.

This clone was picked up a small number of times. The V and J genes are TRBV3-1 (or the pseudogene TRBV3-2) and TRBJ2-3; D ambiguous. Per germline, CDR1 LGHDT and CDR2 YNNKEL (reference sequence). This CDR3 has 15 residues. V lost 3 bases and J lost 0, with 10 bases in between. In DNA form, the CDR3 reads TGTGCCAGCAGCCAGAACCTGCCTAGCACAGATACGCAGTATTTT. Protein product: CASSQNLPSTDTQYF.

The chain carries TRBV7-2 and TRBJ2-3, with 10 bases aligning to TRBD2. The J segment lost 1 base and the V segment lost 3 bases, leaving 13 bases of the junction unmatched. CDR3 size: 19 residues. Germline loops: CDR1 SGHTA, CDR2 FQGNSA. CDR3 bases: TGTGCCAGCAGCTTGAAAGCGGGAGGGGCCTCTTTCCGCACAGATACGCAGTATTTT. It yields the protein CASSLKAGGASFRTDTQYF.

This rearrangement joins TRBV5-6 to TRBJ2-1; a possible D gene is TRBD2 (6 bases). CDR1 and CDR2 (germline): SGHDT, YYEEEE. CDR3 length: 16 residues. V was clipped by 1 base and J by 4 bases, with 15 bases between them. The CDR3 loop reads CASSLRRDRPYNEQFF. CDR3 DNA sequence: TGTGCCAGCAGCTTGCGGAGGGACCGCCCTTACAATGAGCAGTTCTTC.

This rearrangement joins TRBV18 to TRBJ2-2, with a tentative D call TRBD1 (5 bases). The CDR3 totals 14 residues. Trimming took 5 bases from V and 1 from J, leaving 8 bases between them. Looked up from germline, CDR1 is KGHSH and CDR2 is LQKENI. The CDR3, as DNA: TGTGCCAGCTCAGAAGGGGAGAACACCGGGGAGCTGTTTTTT. This sequence encodes CASSEGENTGELFF.

This clone was observed a single time. The chain has TRBV24-1 and TRBJ1-2; D ambiguous. The ends were cut back, 9 bases at V and 7 bases at J, with 17 bases in the middle. CDR3 length: 13 residues. CDR1 is KGHDR, CDR2 SFDVKD, per germline. The CDR3 DNA reads as TGTGCCACCCGCTGGGGTCCCGTTGGTGGCTACACCTTC. This codes for CATRWGPVGGYTF.